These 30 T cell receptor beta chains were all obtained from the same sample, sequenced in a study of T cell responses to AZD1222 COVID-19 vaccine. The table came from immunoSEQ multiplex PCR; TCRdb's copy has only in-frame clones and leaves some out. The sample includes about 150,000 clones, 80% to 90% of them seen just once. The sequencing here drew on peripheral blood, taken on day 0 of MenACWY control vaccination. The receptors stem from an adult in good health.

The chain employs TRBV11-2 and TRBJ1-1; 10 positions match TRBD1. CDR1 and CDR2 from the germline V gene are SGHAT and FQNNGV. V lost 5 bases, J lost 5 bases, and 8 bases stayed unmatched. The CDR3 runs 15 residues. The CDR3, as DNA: TGTGCCAGCAGCCCTAGGACAGGGGGTAATACTGAAGCTTTCTTT. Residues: CASSPRTGGNTEAFF.

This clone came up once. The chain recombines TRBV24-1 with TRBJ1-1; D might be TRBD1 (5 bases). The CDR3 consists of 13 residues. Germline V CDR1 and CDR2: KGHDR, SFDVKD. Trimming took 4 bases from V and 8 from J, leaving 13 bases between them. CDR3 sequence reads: CATSDLQWGEAFF. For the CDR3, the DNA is TGTGCCACCAGTGACCTTCAGTGGGGCGAAGCTTTCTTT.

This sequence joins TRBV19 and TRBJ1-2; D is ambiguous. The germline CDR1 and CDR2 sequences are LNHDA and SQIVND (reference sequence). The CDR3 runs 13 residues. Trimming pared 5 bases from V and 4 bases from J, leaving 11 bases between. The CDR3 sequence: CASSLRHLYGYTF. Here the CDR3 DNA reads TGTGCCAGTAGTCTACGACACCTCTATGGCTACACCTTC.

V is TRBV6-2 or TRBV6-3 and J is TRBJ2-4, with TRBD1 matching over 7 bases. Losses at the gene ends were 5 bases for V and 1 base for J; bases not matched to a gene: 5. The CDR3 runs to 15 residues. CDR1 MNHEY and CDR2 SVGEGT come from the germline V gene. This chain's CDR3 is CASSLTGVAKNIQYF. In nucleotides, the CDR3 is TGTGCCAGCAGTCTAACAGGGGTTGCCAAAAACATTCAGTACTTC.

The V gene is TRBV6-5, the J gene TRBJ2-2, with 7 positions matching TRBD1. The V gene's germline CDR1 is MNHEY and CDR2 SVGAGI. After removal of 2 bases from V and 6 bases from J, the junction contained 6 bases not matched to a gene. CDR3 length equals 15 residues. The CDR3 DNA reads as TGTGCCAGCAGTTACGGACAGGTCAACGCCGGGGAGCTGTTTTTT. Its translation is CASSYGQVNAGELFF.

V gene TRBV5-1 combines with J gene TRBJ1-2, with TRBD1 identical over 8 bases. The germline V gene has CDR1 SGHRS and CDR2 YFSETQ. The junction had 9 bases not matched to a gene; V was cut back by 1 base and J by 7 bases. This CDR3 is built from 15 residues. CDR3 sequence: CASSLNGQGSVGYTF. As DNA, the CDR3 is TGCGCCAGCAGCTTGAACGGACAGGGATCCGTTGGCTACACCTTC.

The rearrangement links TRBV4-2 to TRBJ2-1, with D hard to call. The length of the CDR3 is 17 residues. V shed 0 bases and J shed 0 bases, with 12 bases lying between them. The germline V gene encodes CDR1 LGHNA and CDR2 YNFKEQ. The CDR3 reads CASSQDGSPSSYNEQFF. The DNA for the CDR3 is TGTGCCAGCAGCCAAGATGGTAGCCCGAGCTCCTACAATGAGCAGTTCTTC.

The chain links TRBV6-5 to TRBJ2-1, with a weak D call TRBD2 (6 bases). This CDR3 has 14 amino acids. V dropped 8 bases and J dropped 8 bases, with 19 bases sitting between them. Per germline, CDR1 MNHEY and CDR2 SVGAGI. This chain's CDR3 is CASGRAGRDDEQFF. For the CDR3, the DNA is TGTGCCAGCGGTAGGGCAGGGCGGGACGATGAGCAGTTCTTC.

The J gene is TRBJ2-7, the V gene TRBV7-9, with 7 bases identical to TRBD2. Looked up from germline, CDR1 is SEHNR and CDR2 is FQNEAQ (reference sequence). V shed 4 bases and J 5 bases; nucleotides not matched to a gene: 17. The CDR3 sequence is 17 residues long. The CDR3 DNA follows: TGTGCCAGCAGCTCTAAGCCCGGGACTAAAGTAGATCACGAGCAGTACTTC. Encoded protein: CASSSKPGTKVDHEQYF.

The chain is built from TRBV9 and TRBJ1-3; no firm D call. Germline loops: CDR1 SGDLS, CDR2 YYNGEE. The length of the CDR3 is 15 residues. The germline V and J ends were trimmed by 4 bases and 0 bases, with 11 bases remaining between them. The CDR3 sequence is CASSREGISGNTIYF. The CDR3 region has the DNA TGTGCCAGCAGCCGCGAAGGAATCTCTGGAAACACCATATATTTT.

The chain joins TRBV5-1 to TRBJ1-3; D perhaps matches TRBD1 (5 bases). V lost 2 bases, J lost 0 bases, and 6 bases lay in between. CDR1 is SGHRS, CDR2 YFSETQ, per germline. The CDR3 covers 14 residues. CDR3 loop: CASSFTGSGNTIYF. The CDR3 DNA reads TGCGCCAGCAGCTTTACAGGCTCTGGAAACACCATATATTTT.

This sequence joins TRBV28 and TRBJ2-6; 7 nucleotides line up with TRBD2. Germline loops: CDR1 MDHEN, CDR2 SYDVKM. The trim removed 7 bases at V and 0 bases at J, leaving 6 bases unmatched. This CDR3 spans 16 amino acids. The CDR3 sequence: CASNPGGVSGANVLTF. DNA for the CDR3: TGTGCCAGCAATCCTGGGGGGGTCTCTGGGGCCAACGTCCTGACTTTC.

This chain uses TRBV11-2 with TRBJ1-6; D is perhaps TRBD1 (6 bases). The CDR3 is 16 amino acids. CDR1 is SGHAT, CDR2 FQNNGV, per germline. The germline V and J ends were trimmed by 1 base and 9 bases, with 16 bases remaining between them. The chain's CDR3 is CASSLGIGGLGSPLHF. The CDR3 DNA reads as TGTGCCAGCAGCTTAGGCATAGGGGGTCTTGGTTCACCCCTCCACTTT. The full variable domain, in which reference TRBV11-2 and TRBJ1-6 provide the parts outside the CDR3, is EAGVAQSPRYKIIEKRQSVAFWCNPISGHATLYWYQQILGQGPKLLIQFQNNGVVDDSQLPKDRFSAERLKGVDSTLKIQPAKLEDSAVYLCASSLGIGGLGSPLHFGNGTRLTVT.

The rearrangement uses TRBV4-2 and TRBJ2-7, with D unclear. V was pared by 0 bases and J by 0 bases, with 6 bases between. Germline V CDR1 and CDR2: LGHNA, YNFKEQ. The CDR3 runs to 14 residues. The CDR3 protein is CASSQEKCSYEQYV. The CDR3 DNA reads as TGTGCCAGCAGCCAAGAAAAGTGCTCCTACGAGCAGTACGTC.

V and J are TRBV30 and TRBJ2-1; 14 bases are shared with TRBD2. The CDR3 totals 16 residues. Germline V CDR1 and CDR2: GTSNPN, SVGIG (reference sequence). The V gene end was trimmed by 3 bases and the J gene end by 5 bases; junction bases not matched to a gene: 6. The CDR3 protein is CAWSGTSGSRNNEQFF. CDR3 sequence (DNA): TGTGCCTGGAGCGGGACTAGCGGGAGTCGGAACAATGAGCAGTTCTTC.

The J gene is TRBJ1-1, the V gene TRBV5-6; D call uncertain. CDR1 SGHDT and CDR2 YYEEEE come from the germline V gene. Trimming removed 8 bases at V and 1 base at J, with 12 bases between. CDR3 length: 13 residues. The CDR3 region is CASFLGPNTEAFF. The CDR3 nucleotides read TGTGCCAGTTTCCTGGGCCCGAACACTGAAGCTTTCTTT.

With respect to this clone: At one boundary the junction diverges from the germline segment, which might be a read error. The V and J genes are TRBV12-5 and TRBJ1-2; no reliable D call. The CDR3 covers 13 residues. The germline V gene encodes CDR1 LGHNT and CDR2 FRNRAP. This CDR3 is CASGREGYSNIAF. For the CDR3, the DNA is TGTGCTAGTGGACGGGAAGGGTACTCCAATATCGCCTTC.

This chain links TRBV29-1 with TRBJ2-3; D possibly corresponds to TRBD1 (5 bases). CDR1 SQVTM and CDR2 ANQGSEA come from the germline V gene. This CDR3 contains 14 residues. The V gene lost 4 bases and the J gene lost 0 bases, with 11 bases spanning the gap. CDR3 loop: CSVVRDSSTDTQYF. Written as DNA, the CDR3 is TGCAGCGTTGTCCGAGACAGTAGCACAGATACGCAGTATTTT.

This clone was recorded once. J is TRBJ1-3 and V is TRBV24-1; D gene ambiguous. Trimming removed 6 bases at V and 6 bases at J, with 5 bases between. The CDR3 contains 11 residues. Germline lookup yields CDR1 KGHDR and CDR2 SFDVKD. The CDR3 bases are TGTGCCACCAGTTTCCTAAACACCATATATTTT. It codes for CATSFLNTIYF.

CDR3 protein: CASSLSQEYYSPLHF. CDR3 sequence (DNA): TGTGCCAGCAGTCTGTCGCAGGAATACTATTCACCCCTCCACTTT. J is TRBJ1-6 and V is TRBV28; D remains ambiguous. This CDR3 has 15 amino acids. Germline loops: CDR1 MDHEN, CDR2 SYDVKM. V dropped 5 bases and J dropped 8 bases, with 16 bases sitting between them.

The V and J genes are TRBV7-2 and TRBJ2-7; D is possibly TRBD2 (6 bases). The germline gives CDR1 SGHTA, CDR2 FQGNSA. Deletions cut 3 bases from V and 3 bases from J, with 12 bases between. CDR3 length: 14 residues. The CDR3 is CASSFGLNFYEQYF. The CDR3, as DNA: TGTGCCAGCAGCTTCGGACTAAACTTCTACGAGCAGTACTTC.

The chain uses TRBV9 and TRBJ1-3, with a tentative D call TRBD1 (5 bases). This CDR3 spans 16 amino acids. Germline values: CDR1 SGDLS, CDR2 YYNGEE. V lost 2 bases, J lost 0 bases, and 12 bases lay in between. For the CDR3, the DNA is TGTGCCAGCAGCGTCGGGGCCGAATTCTCTGGAAACACCATATATTTT. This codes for CASSVGAEFSGNTIYF.

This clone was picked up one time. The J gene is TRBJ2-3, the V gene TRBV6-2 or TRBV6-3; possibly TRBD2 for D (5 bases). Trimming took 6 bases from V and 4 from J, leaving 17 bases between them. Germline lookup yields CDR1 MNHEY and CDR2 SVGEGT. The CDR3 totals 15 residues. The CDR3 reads CASSHGGEPPDTQYF. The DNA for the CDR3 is TGTGCCAGCAGCCATGGTGGGGAGCCCCCAGATACGCAGTATTTT.

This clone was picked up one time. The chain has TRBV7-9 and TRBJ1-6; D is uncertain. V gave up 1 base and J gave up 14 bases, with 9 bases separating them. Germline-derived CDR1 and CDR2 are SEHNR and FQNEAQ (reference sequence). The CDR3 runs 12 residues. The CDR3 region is CASSLGSSTLHF. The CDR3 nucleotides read TGTGCCAGCAGCTTAGGCTCCTCTACCCTCCACTTT.

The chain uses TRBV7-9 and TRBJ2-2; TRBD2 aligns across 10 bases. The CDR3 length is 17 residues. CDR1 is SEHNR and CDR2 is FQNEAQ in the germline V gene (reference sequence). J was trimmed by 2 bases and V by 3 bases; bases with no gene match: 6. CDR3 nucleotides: TGTGCCAGCAGCTTTCCGGGACTAGCGAGAAACACCGGGGAGCTGTTTTTT. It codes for CASSFPGLARNTGELFF.

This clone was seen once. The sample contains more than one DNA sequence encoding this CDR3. The DNA for the CDR3 is TGTGCCAGTAGTGTAACAGGGGGCAATCAGCCCCAGCATTTT. This sequence encodes CASSVTGGNQPQHF. The chain couples TRBV19 to TRBJ1-5; 7 bases are shared with TRBD1. From germline, CDR1 is LNHDA and CDR2 SQIVND (reference sequence). V dropped 5 bases and J dropped 2; count of bases not matched to a gene: 3. The CDR3 is 14 residues long.

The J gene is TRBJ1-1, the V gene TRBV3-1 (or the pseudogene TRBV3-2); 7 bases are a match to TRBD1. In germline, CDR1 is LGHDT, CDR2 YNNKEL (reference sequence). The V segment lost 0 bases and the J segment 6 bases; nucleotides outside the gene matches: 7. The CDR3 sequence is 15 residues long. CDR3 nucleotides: TGTGCCAGCAGCCAAGAGATCACAGGGGTCGCTGAAGCTTTCTTT. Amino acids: CASSQEITGVAEAFF.

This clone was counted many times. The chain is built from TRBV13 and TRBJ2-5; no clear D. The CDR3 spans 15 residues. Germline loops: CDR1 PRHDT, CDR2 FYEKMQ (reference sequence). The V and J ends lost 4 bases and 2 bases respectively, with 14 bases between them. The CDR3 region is CASSSRRTEQETQYF. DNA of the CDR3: TGTGCCAGCAGCTCACGACGAACCGAACAAGAGACCCAGTACTTC.

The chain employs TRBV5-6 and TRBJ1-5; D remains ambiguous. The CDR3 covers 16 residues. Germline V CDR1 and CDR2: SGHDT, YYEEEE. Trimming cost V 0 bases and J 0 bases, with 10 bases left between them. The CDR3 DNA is TGTGCCAGCAGCTTGGCAAGGTCACTTAGCAATCAGCCCCAGCATTTT. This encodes CASSLARSLSNQPQHF.

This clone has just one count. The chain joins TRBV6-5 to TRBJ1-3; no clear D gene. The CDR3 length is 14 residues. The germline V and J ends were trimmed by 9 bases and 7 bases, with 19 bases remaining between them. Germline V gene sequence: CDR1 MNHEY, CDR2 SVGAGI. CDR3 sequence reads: CASRRASGANTIYF. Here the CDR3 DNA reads TGTGCCAGTCGAAGGGCCTCGGGAGCGAACACCATATATTTT.